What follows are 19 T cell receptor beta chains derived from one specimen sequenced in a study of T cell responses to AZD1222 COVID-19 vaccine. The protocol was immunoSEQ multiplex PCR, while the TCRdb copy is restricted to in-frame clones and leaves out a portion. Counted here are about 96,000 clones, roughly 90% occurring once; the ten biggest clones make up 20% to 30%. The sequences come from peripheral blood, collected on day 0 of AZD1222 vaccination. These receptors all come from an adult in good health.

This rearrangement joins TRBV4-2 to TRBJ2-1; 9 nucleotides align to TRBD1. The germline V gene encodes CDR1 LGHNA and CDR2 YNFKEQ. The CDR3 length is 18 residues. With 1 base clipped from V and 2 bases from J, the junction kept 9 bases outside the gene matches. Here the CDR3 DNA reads TGTGCCAGCAGCCAAGCCCTGGGACAGGGAAACCCCTACAATGAGCAGTTCTTC. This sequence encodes CASSQALGQGNPYNEQFF.

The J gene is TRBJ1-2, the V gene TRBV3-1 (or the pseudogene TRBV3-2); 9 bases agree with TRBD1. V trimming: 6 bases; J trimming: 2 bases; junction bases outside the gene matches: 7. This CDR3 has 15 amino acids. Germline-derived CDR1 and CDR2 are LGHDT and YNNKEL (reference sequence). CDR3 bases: TGTGCCAGCAGTGACCCCGGGACAGGGAACTATGGCTACACCTTC. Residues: CASSDPGTGNYGYTF.

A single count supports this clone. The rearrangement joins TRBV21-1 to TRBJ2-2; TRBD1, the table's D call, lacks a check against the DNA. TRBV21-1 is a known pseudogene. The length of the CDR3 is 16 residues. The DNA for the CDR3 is TGTGCCAGCAGCAAAGCCGGGACAGGGAACACCGGGGAGCTGTTTTTT. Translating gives CASSKAGTGNTGELFF.

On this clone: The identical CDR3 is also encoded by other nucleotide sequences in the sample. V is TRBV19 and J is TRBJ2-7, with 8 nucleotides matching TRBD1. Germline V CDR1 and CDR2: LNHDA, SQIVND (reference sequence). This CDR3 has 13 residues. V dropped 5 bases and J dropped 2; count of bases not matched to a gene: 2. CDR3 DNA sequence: TGTGCCAGTAGTCTACAGGGGGCCTACGAGCAGTACTTC. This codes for CASSLQGAYEQYF. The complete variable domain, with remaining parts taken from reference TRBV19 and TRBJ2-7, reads DGGITQSPKYLFRKEGQNVTLSCEQNLNHDAMYWYRQDPGQGLRLIYYSQIVNDFQKGDIAEGYSVSREKKESFPLTVTSAQKNPTAFYLCASSLQGAYEQYFGPGTRLTVT.

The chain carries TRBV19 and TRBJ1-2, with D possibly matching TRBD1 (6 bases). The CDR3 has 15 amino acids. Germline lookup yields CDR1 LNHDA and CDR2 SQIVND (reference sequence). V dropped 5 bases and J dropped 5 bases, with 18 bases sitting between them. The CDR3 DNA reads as TGTGCCAGTAGTGACCACAGGGCTGGGGAGTATGGCTACACCTTC. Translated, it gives CASSDHRAGEYGYTF.

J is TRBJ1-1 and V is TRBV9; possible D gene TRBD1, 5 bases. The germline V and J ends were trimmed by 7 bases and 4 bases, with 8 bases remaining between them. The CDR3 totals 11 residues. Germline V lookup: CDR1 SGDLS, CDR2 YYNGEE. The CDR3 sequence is CASGGTTEAFF. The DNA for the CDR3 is TGTGCCAGCGGGGGGACCACTGAAGCTTTCTTT.

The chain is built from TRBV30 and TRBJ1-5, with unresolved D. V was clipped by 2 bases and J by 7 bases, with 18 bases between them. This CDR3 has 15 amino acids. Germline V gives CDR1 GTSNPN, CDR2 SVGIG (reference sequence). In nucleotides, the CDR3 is TGTGCCTGGAGTTTTGATCCCTCCGCGGGCCAGCCCCAGCATTTT. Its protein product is CAWSFDPSAGQPQHF.

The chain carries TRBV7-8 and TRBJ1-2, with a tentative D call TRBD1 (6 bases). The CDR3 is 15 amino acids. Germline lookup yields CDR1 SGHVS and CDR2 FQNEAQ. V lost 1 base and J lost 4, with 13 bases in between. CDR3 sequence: CASSLGMGAGYGYTF. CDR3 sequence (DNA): TGTGCCAGCAGCTTAGGAATGGGGGCCGGCTATGGCTACACCTTC.

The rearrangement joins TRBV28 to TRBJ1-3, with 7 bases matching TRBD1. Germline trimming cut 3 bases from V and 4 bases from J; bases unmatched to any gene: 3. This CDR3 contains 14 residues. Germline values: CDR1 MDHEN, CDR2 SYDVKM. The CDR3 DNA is TGTGCCAGCAGTTTTCCGGGACAGGGAAACACCATATATTTT. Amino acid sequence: CASSFPGQGNTIYF.

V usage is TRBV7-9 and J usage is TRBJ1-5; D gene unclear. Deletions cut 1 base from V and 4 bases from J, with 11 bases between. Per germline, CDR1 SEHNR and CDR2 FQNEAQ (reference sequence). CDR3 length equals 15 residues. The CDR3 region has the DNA TGTGCCAGCAGCTTAGACGTTGCTTCGAATCAGCCCCAGCATTTT. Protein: CASSLDVASNQPQHF.

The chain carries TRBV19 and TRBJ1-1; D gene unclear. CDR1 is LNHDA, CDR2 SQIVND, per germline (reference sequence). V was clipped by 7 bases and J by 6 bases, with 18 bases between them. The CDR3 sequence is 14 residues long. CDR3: CASMSGGRGAEAFF. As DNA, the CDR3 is TGTGCCAGTATGTCAGGTGGACGAGGCGCTGAAGCTTTCTTT.

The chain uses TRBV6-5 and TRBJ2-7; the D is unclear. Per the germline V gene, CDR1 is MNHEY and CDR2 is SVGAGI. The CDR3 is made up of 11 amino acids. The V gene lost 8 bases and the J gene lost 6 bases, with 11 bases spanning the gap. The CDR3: CASSTRSEQYF. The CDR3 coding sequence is TGTGCCAGCTCTACGAGGTCCGAGCAGTACTTC.

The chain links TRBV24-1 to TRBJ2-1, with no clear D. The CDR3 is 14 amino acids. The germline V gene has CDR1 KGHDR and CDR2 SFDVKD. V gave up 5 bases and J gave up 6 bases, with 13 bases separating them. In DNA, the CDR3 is TGTGCCACCAGTGGGTATTCCGAGAGCAATGAGCAGTTCTTC. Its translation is CATSGYSESNEQFF.

The chain's CDR3 is CASSTGDRAKQPQHF. DNA for the CDR3: TGTGCCAGTAGTACCGGGGACAGGGCGAAACAGCCCCAGCATTTT. The chain employs TRBV19 and TRBJ1-5, with 9 bases lining up with TRBD1. The junction had 8 bases not matched to a gene; V was cut back by 4 bases and J by 7 bases. The V gene's germline CDR1 is LNHDA and CDR2 SQIVND (reference sequence). The CDR3 sequence is 15 residues long.

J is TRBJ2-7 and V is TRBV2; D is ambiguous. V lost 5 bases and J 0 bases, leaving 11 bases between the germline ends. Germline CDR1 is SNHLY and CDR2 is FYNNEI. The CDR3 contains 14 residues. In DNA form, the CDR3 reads TGTGCCAGCAGTTATGACGTAGGCTCCTACGAGCAGTACTTC. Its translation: CASSYDVGSYEQYF.

The CDR3 nucleotides are TGCGCCAGCAGCCAAGGCGCGGGAGGGCCAAACACCGGGGAGCTGTTTTTT. Protein sequence: CASSQGAGGPNTGELFF. V gene TRBV4-3 combines with J gene TRBJ2-2, with 9 positions matching TRBD2. The CDR3 runs to 17 residues. Per germline, CDR1 LGHNA and CDR2 YSLEER. J gave up 2 bases and V 1 base, and 5 bases lay outside the gene matches.

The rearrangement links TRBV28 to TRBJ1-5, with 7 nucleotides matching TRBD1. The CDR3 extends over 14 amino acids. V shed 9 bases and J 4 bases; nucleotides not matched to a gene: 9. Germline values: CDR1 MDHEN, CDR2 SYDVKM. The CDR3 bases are TGTGCCAGTAATAGCGGGGACAGAAATCAGCCCCAGCATTTT. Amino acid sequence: CASNSGDRNQPQHF.

Here the CDR3 reads CASRVGQGPSPLHF. DNA of the CDR3: TGTGCCAGCAGAGTGGGACAGGGACCTTCACCCCTCCACTTT. The chain is built from TRBV5-8 and TRBJ1-6; 9 bases line up with TRBD1. The CDR3 is 14 amino acids. Germline values: CDR1 SGHTS, CDR2 YDEGEE. After removal of 5 bases from V and 9 bases from J, the junction contained 6 bases not matched to a gene.

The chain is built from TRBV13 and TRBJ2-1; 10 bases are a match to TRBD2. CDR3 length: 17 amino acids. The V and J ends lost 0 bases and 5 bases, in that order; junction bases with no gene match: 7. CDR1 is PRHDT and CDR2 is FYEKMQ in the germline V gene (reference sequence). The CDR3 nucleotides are TGTGCCAGCAGCTTAGGCCCGCTAGCGGGAGCGAACAATGAGCAGTTCTTC. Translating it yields CASSLGPLAGANNEQFF.